This T cell receptor beta chain was profiled in a study of shared clonotypes between healthy human individuals. Across the whole study: For every donor, three CD4 naive, three CD4 memory, two CD8 naive and one CD8 memory plates were used.

The naive CD8 subset, CD45RO-negative cells positively selected for CCR7, excluded terminally differentiated effector memory CD45RA+ cells. Some clones are missing from TCRdb's copy, which holds only in-frame ones; the method was immunoSEQ multiplex PCR. The sample includes millions of clones, approximately 94% seen only once; the top ten take 1.1%. Study-wide findings and caveats: Clonotypes not shared had lower generation probabilities than those common to all four donors.

Comment on this clone: Its target is not known.

V lost 4 bases, J lost 6 bases, and 11 bases lay in between. CDR1 and CDR2 from the germline V gene are SGDLS and YYNGEE. This CDR3 is built from 12 residues. The source material was naive CD8+ T cells sorted from blood. The receptor comes from a young man in good health. The chain recombines TRBV9 with TRBJ2-7, with D tentatively TRBD1 or TRBD2 (5 bases each). CDR3 DNA sequence: TGTGCCAGCAGCCCAGGGACGAGCGAGCAGTACTTC. As protein: CASSPGTSEQYF.